Listed here are 5 T cell receptor beta chains from one sample, sequenced in a study of shared clonotypes between healthy human individuals. Profiled with immunoSEQ multiplex PCR; TCRdb holds only in-frame clones, not every one. The sample shows some 1.5 million clones, 95% to 97% of them seen only once. The sample taken for sequencing was naive CD4+ T cells sorted from blood. Subset denoted: CD45RA+ positively selected. Every receptor here comes from a man aged 25-45 years in good health.

The CDR3 nucleotides read TGTGCCAGCAGCTGGTCCACCGGGGAGCTGTTTTTT. It specifies CASSWSTGELFF. The chain recombines TRBV7-2 with TRBJ2-2, with no clear D. This CDR3 region has 12 residues. Germline V gene data show CDR1 as SGHTA and CDR2 as FQGNSA. With 4 bases removed from V and 4 bases from J, the gap between germline ends came to 4 bases.

The rearrangement joins TRBV7-6 to TRBJ1-2, with 8 bases identical to TRBD1. Trimming removed 5 bases from V and 4 bases from J; junction bases left unmatched: 15. This CDR3 is 17 amino acids long. Germline V gives CDR1 SGHVS, CDR2 FNYEAQ. The chain's CDR3 is CASSNTPPDRGSYGYTF. The DNA for the CDR3 is TGTGCCAGCAGCAACACACCGCCAGACAGGGGTAGCTATGGCTACACCTTC.

The rearrangement uses TRBV19 and TRBJ2-1, with TRBD2 matching over 7 bases. CDR1 and CDR2 from the germline V gene are LNHDA and SQIVND (reference sequence). This CDR3 is built from 16 residues. V dropped 5 bases and J dropped 8; count of bases not matched to a gene: 15. The CDR3 protein is CASSGGRAGDNYEQFF. The DNA for the CDR3 is TGTGCCAGTAGTGGGGGACGCGCGGGAGATAACTATGAGCAGTTCTTC.

This chain connects TRBV10-3 to TRBJ2-7; D remains ambiguous. The CDR3 totals 11 residues. V was pared by 3 bases and J by 6 bases, with 6 bases between. Germline-derived CDR1 and CDR2 are ENHRY and SYGVKD. Here the CDR3 reads CAISDGVEQYF. CDR3 sequence (DNA): TGTGCCATCAGTGACGGTGTCGAGCAGTACTTC.

The genes are TRBV6-1 and TRBJ2-7; the match to TRBD1 covers 8 bases. In germline, CDR1 is MNHNS, CDR2 SASEGT. The CDR3 has 17 amino acids. With V trimmed by 0 bases and J by 7 bases, 14 bases remained unmatched. In DNA form, the CDR3 reads TGTGCCAGCAGTGAAGCGGGACGAGGACAGGGCCTACGGGAGCAGTACTTC. Its translation is CASSEAGRGQGLREQYF.